These 10 T cell receptor beta chains were all obtained from the same sample, sequenced in a study of shared clonotypes between healthy human individuals. TCRdb's copy holds only in-frame clones and misses some; the assay was immunoSEQ multiplex PCR. This sample has some 2,000,000 clones, with roughly 95% found just once. Naive CD8 cells lacked CD45RO and underwent positive selection for CCR7, leaving out terminally differentiated effector memory CD45RA+ cells. Sequenced material: naive CD8+ T cells sorted from blood. These TCRs come from a young man in good health.

In this sample, this clone turned up once. An end of the junction differs from the germline gene, which may be a read error. The V and J genes are TRBV4-1 and TRBJ2-7; D tentatively reads TRBD1 or TRBD2 (5 bases each). Germline V CDR1 and CDR2: MGHRA, YSYEKL. This CDR3 contains 14 residues. The CDR3 loop reads CASSQVQDSHEQYF. In nucleotides, the CDR3 is TGCGCCAGCAGCCAAGTACAGGACTCCCACGAGCAGTACTTC.

A note on this clone: The sample has other DNA sequences that encode this CDR3 too. V usage is TRBV29-1 and J usage is TRBJ1-1; no definite D call. Germline V gives CDR1 SQVTM, CDR2 ANQGSEA. The CDR3 runs to 11 residues. V was clipped by 3 bases and J by 1 base, with 3 bases between them. For the CDR3, the DNA is TGCAGCGTTGAGCAGAACACTGAAGCTTTCTTT. It codes for CSVEQNTEAFF.

The chain has TRBV4-1 and TRBJ2-7; 7 bases are shared with TRBD1. With 2 bases clipped from V and 4 bases from J, the junction kept 8 bases outside the gene matches. Germline V lookup: CDR1 MGHRA, CDR2 YSYEKL. The CDR3 sequence is 15 residues long. The CDR3 region is CASSQSPGQTYEQYF. The CDR3 DNA follows: TGCGCCAGCAGCCAATCTCCGGGACAGACATACGAGCAGTACTTC.

V and J are TRBV9 and TRBJ2-1; maybe TRBD2 (6 bases). V shed 4 bases and J shed 2 bases, with 16 bases lying between them. CDR3 length: 16 amino acids. Germline assignment: CDR1 SGDLS and CDR2 YYNGEE. The CDR3 loop is CASSTAGRGPYNEQFF. The CDR3 nucleotides are TGTGCCAGCAGCACCGCAGGGCGGGGACCCTACAATGAGCAGTTCTTC.

V is TRBV4-1 and J is TRBJ2-3, with D maybe TRBD2 (6 bases). The germline CDR1 and CDR2 sequences are MGHRA and YSYEKL. V gave up 0 bases and J gave up 7 bases, with 14 bases separating them. The CDR3 is made up of 15 amino acids. CDR3 loop: CASSQDGGNSNTQYF. In DNA form, the CDR3 reads TGCGCCAGCAGCCAAGATGGGGGGAACTCGAATACGCAGTATTTT.

Concerning this clone: Additional DNA sequences in this sample encode the identical CDR3. The rearrangement uses TRBV4-1 and TRBJ2-7; possibly TRBD1 for D (6 bases). The CDR3 extends over 14 amino acids. The V gene's germline CDR1 is MGHRA and CDR2 YSYEKL. V dropped 4 bases and J dropped 0 bases, with 10 bases sitting between them. CDR3 loop: CASSPRGSSYEQYF. CDR3 nucleotides: TGCGCCAGCAGCCCTAGGGGGAGCTCCTACGAGCAGTACTTC.

The chain carries TRBV9 and TRBJ1-4; TRBD1 is a possible D gene (5 bases). The V and J ends lost 7 bases and 8 bases respectively, with 12 bases between them. Germline assignment: CDR1 SGDLS and CDR2 YYNGEE. CDR3 length equals 12 residues. In DNA form, the CDR3 reads TGTGCCAGCCAGGGAATCGGCGAAAAACTGTTTTTT. This sequence encodes CASQGIGEKLFF.

With regard to this clone: Other nucleotide sequences from this sample produce the same CDR3. This chain connects TRBV5-4 to TRBJ2-5; no reliable D call. This CDR3 has 13 amino acids. Germline lookup yields CDR1 SGHNT and CDR2 YYREEE (reference sequence). V gave up 2 bases and J gave up 0 bases, with 5 bases separating them. CDR3 nucleotides: TGTGCCAGCAGCTTATGGGACCAAGAGACCCAGTACTTC. It specifies CASSLWDQETQYF.

The chain couples TRBV7-9 to TRBJ2-3, with 7 bases that match TRBD2. The CDR3 spans 16 residues. J lost 4 bases, V lost 5 bases, and 12 bases had no gene match. The germline gives CDR1 SEHNR, CDR2 FQNEAQ (reference sequence). The CDR3 DNA sequence: TGTGCCAGCAGCGCAGCGGTCCGGGAGGTGGCAGATACGCAGTATTTT. Its translation is CASSAAVREVADTQYF.

J is TRBJ1-5 and V is TRBV7-9; 8 nucleotides agree with TRBD1. Germline values: CDR1 SEHNR, CDR2 FQNEAQ (reference sequence). The CDR3 length is 13 residues. V lost 5 bases to trimming and J lost 6 bases; unmatched junction nucleotides: 3. CDR3 nucleotide sequence: TGTGCCAGCAGCGGACAGGGAGCTCAGCCCCAGCATTTT. The encoded protein is CASSGQGAQPQHF.